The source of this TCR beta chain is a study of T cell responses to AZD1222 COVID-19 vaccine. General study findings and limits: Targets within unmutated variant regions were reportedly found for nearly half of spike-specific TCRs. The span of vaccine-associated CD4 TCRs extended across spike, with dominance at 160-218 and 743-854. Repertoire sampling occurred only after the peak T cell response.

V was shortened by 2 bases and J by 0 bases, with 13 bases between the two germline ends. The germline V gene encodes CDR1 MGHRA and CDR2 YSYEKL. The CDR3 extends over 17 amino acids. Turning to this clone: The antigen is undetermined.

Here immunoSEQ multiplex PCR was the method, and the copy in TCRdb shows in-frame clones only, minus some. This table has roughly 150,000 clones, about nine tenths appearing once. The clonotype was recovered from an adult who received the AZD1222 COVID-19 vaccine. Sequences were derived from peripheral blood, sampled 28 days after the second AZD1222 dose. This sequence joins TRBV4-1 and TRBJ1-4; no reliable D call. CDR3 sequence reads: CASSQLGQSATNEKLFF. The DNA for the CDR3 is TGCGCCAGCAGCCAACTAGGCCAGAGTGCAACTAATGAAAAACTGTTTTTT.